These T cell receptor beta chains were read from a single sample in a study of OX40 agonist ivuxolimab in advanced cancers. The repertoire was sequenced with immunoSEQ multiplex PCR; TCRdb's copy has only in-frame clones and lacks some. The sample carries about 64,000 clones, around 84% recorded once. Here the sequenced sample was CD4+ or CD8+ T cells sorted from blood, taken in a trial of the OX40 agonist ivuxolimab. All receptors derive from an adult with an advanced solid tumor such as melanoma, head and neck, liver or kidney cancer. The CDR3 runs from the conserved cysteine through the conserved F or W.

TRBJ1-4 | TRBV10-3 | CAISEGPDRGHEKLFF
TRBJ1-1 | TRBV12-2 | CASRLPVTEAFF
TRBJ1-1 | TRBV30 | CAWREQSYTEAFF
TRBJ1-3 | TRBV7-9 | CASGRGAGNTIYF
TRBJ2-3 | TRBV11-2 | CASSPTGPNGDTQYF
TRBJ1-4 | TRBV2 | CASHPGRGGEKLFF
TRBJ1-5 | TRBV2 | CASSAVRNQPQHF
TRBJ2-7 | TRBV6-1 | CASSEGGSRSYEQYF
TRBJ2-7 | TRBV14 | CASGNTGENEQYF
TRBJ1-1 | TRBV29-1 | CSADRNTEAFF
TRBJ1-1 | TRBV30 | CAWSEPLTEAFF
TRBJ1-1 | TRBV7-9 | CASRPGQGSGEAFF